The subject of this entry is one T cell receptor beta chain. This table comes from immunoSEQ multiplex PCR, and its TCRdb copy is limited to in-frame clones, with some not included. The repertoire holds 35,000 to 40,000 clones, with about 85% as singletons. The source of the sample is a study of T cells in narcolepsy. Germline-derived CDR1 and CDR2 are SGHTA and FQGNSA. This CDR3 region has 15 residues. The ends were cut back, 7 bases at V and 7 bases at J, with 17 bases in the middle. V is TRBV7-2 and J is TRBJ1-6, with D perhaps TRBD1 (6 bases). The sequenced sample consisted of CD45RA- memory CD4+ T cells from PBMCs. The TCR was taken from a human donor with narcolepsy. As DNA, the CDR3 is TGTGCCAGCAACAACGGGGGCTCACCGAATTCACCCCTCCACTTT. It is translated as CASNNGGSPNSPLHF.